The 14 T cell receptor beta chains presented below share a single source sample, sequenced in a study of cytomegalovirus exposure and HLA in healthy donors. Sequencing was performed with immunoSEQ multiplex PCR; in TCRdb, only in-frame clones are kept and a portion is missing. The sample consists of some 250,000 clones, almost 90% of them appearing once. Specimen: PBMCs. The receptor set was obtained from a woman aged 18-29 years in good health and CMV-seronegative.

The chain combines TRBV10-3 with TRBJ1-1; 9 positions agree with TRBD1. The CDR3 contains 16 residues. The trim removed 6 bases at V and 1 base at J, leaving 9 bases unmatched. In germline, CDR1 is ENHRY, CDR2 SYGVKD. CDR3 residues: CAIRTGTGSENTEAFF. The DNA of the CDR3 is TGTGCCATCAGGACAGGGACAGGGTCGGAGAACACTGAAGCTTTCTTT.

The chain links TRBV28 to TRBJ2-7, with D possibly TRBD1 on 5 matching bases. Per the germline V gene, CDR1 is MDHEN and CDR2 is SYDVKM. This CDR3 spans 16 amino acids. V lost 6 bases, J lost 0 bases, and 18 bases lay in between. This CDR3 reads CASRSRTVDNSYEQYV. For the CDR3, the DNA is TGTGCCAGCAGATCCCGAACAGTGGACAACTCCTACGAGCAGTACGTC.

The gene calls are TRBV2 and TRBJ1-5; 7 nucleotides line up with TRBD1. CDR1 and CDR2 from the germline V gene are SNHLY and FYNNEI. The CDR3 runs 15 residues. The trim removed 7 bases at V and 5 bases at J, leaving 11 bases unmatched. CDR3: CASKSGQGDHQPQHF. CDR3 DNA: TGTGCCAGCAAGTCCGGGCAGGGGGACCATCAGCCCCAGCATTTT.

The V and J genes are TRBV5-6 and TRBJ2-6; tentatively, D is TRBD2 (6 bases). The germline V and J ends were trimmed by 4 bases and 1 base, with 9 bases remaining between them. The CDR3 totals 15 residues. The germline gives CDR1 SGHDT, CDR2 YYEEEE. CDR3 sequence reads: CASSRGWSGANVLTF. The CDR3 DNA follows: TGTGCCAGCAGCCGGGGGTGGTCTGGGGCCAACGTCCTGACTTTC.

V is TRBV5-4 and J is TRBJ2-3; the match to TRBD2 covers 9 bases. The junction had 5 bases not matched to a gene; V was cut back by 4 bases and J by 2 bases. CDR1 is SGHNT and CDR2 is YYREEE in the germline V gene (reference sequence). The CDR3 sequence is 15 residues long. CDR3 sequence reads: CASSNSGGTTDTQYF. The CDR3 region has the DNA TGTGCCAGCAGCAATAGCGGGGGAACCACAGATACGCAGTATTTT.

The chain recombines TRBV12-2 with TRBJ1-2. TRBV12-2 is listed as a pseudogene. The CDR3 extends over 13 amino acids. CDR3 sequence: CASRLGENYGYTF. Written as DNA, the CDR3 is TGTGCAAGTCGCTTAGGGGAGAACTATGGCTACACCTTC.

This chain uses TRBV21-1 with TRBJ2-5; the table's D call, TRBD2, was not checked against the DNA. TRBV21-1 is reported as a pseudogene. The CDR3 runs to 13 residues. CDR3 protein: CATGLAGQETQYF. In DNA form, the CDR3 reads TGTGCCACCGGACTAGCGGGTCAAGAGACCCAGTACTTC.

A single count supports this clone. The CDR3 nucleotides read TGTGCCAGCAGGTCACAGGGTATTGGGCGGGATGGCTACACCTTC. It yields the protein CASRSQGIGRDGYTF. The chain combines TRBV28 with TRBJ1-2; tentative D call: TRBD1 (6 bases). V lost 6 bases to trimming and J lost 6 bases, with 20 bases between them. Germline V lookup: CDR1 MDHEN, CDR2 SYDVKM. The CDR3 is made up of 15 amino acids.

This clone was recorded only once. V is TRBV7-9 and J is TRBJ2-5; D not certain. Trimming shortened V by 2 bases and J by 2 bases, and 18 bases separated the two germline ends. Germline lookup yields CDR1 SEHNR and CDR2 FQNEAQ (reference sequence). The CDR3 has 17 residues. DNA of the CDR3: TGTGCCAGCAGCTTAAATCTGATAACCTACGGGCAAGAGACCCAGTACTTC. This gives the protein CASSLNLITYGQETQYF.

The chain joins TRBV30 to TRBJ2-2; 12 positions agree with TRBD2. This CDR3 region has 15 residues. Germline trimming cut 3 bases from V and 5 bases from J; bases unmatched to any gene: 4. CDR1 and CDR2 (germline): GTSNPN, SVGIG (reference sequence). The CDR3 region is CAWRWLAGGTGELFF. The CDR3 DNA sequence: TGTGCCTGGAGATGGCTAGCGGGGGGGACCGGGGAGCTGTTTTTT.

The sample holds one count of this clone. The chain joins TRBV19 to TRBJ1-2; no definite D call. The CDR3 extends over 13 amino acids. Trimming stripped 5 bases from V and 3 bases from J, with 10 bases between. From germline, CDR1 is LNHDA and CDR2 SQIVND (reference sequence). The CDR3 DNA follows: TGTGCCAGTAGTTCCGCGGCCTACTATGGCTACACCTTC. This translates into CASSSAAYYGYTF.

The gene calls are TRBV5-8 and TRBJ1-1, with 7 bases matching TRBD1. The CDR3 covers 14 residues. Germline V gene lookup returns CDR1 SGHTS and CDR2 YDEGEE. V lost 5 bases, J lost 5 bases, and 9 bases stayed unmatched. CDR3 nucleotide sequence: TGTGCCAGCAGAGCGACAGGGTTGAGGACTGAAGCTTTCTTT. Translation: CASRATGLRTEAFF. Looking up the rest from reference TRBV5-8 and TRBJ1-1 gives the full variable domain: EAGVTQSPTHLIKTRGQQATLRCSPISGHTSVYWYQQALGLGLQFLLWYDEGEERNRGNFPPRFSGRQFPNYSSELNVNALELEDSALYLCASRATGLRTEAFFGQGTRLTVV.

The CDR3 DNA reads TGTGCCTGGAGTCGATGGCCGGGAACAGACTCTGGAAACACCATATATTTT. Protein: CAWSRWPGTDSGNTIYF. The chain links TRBV30 to TRBJ1-3; D gene unclear. Germline CDR1 reads GTSNPN; CDR2 reads SVGIG (reference sequence). V was trimmed by 2 bases and J by 0 bases, leaving 17 bases between them. This CDR3 has 17 amino acids.

The V and J genes are TRBV7-9 and TRBJ1-5; TRBD1 agrees at 9 bases. From germline, CDR1 is SEHNR and CDR2 FQNEAQ (reference sequence). The CDR3 has 14 residues. Trimming removed 5 bases from V and 7 bases from J; junction bases left unmatched: 6. The CDR3: CASSPDRGNQPQHF. The CDR3 bases are TGTGCCAGCAGCCCAGACAGGGGGAACCAGCCCCAGCATTTT.